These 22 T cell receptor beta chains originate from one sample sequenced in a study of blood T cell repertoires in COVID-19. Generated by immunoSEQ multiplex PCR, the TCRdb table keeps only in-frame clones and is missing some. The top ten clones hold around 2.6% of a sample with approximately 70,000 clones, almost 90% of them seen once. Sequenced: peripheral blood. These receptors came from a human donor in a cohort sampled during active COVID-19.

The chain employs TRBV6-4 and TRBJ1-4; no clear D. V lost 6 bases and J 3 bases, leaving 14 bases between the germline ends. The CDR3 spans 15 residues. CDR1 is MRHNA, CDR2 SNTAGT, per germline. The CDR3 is CASSRLGGPNEKLFF. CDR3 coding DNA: TGTGCCAGCAGCCGACTAGGAGGACCTAATGAAAAACTGTTTTTT.

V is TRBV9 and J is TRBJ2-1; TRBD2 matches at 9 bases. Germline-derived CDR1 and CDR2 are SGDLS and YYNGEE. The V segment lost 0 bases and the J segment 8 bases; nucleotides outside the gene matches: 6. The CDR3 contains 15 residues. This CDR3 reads CASSVDSSGRYEQFF. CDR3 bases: TGTGCCAGCAGCGTAGATAGTAGCGGGAGATATGAGCAGTTCTTC.

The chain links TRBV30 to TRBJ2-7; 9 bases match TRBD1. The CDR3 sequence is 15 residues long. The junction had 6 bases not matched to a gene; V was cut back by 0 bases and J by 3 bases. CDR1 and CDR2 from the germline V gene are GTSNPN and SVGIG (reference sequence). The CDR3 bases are TGTGCCTGGAGTGTCGGGACAGGGATAATCTACGAGCAGTACTTC. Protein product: CAWSVGTGIIYEQYF.

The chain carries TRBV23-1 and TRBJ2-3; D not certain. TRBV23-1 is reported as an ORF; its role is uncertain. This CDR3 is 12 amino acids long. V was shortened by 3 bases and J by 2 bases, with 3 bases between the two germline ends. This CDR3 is CASSHHTDTQYF. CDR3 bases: TGCGCCAGCAGTCACCACACAGATACGCAGTATTTT.

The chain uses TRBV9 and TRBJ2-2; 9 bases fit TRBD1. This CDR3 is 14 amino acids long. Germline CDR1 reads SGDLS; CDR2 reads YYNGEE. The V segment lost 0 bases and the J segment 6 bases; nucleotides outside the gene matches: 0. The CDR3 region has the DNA TGTGCCAGCAGCGTAGGGACAGGGGCCGGGGAGCTGTTTTTT. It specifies CASSVGTGAGELFF.

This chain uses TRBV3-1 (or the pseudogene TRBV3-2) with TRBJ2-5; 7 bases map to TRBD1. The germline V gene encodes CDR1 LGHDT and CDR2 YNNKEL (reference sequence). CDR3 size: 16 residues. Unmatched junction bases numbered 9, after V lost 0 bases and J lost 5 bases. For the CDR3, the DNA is TGTGCCAGCAGCCAAGATCGACAGGGAAGGGACGAGACCCAGTACTTC. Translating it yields CASSQDRQGRDETQYF.

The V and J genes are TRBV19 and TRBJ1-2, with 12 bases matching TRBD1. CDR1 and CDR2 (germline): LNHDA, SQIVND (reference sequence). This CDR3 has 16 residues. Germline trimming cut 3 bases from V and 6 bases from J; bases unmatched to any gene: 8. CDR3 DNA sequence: TGTGCCAGTAGTATCGGTGGGACAGGGGGCGTGAATGGCTACACCTTC. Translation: CASSIGGTGGVNGYTF.

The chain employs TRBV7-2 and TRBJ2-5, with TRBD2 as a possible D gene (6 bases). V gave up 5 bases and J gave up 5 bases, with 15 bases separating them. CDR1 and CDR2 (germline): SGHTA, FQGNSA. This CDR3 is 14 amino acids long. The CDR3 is CASSPRRDGETQYF. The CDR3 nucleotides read TGTGCCAGCAGCCCCCGGAGGGATGGTGAGACCCAGTACTTC.

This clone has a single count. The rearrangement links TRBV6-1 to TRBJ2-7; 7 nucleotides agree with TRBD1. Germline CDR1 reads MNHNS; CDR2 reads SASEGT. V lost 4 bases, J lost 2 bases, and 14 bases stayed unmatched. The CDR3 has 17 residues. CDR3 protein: CASSARKGTAFTYEQYF. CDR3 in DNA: TGTGCCAGCAGTGCCCGAAAGGGGACAGCTTTTACCTACGAGCAGTACTTC.

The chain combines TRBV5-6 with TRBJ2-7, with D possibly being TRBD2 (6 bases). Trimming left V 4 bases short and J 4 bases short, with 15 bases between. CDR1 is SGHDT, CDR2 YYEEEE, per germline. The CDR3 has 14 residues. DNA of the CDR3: TGTGCCAGCAGCGTTTCCGGGACTCCGTACGAGCAGTACTTC. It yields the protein CASSVSGTPYEQYF.

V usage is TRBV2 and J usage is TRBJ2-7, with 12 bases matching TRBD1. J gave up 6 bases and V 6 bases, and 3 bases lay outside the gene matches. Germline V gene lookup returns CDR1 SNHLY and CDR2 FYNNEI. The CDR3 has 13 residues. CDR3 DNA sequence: TGTGCCAGCAGGGGACAGGGGGCAGGCGAGCAGTACTTC. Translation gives CASRGQGAGEQYF.

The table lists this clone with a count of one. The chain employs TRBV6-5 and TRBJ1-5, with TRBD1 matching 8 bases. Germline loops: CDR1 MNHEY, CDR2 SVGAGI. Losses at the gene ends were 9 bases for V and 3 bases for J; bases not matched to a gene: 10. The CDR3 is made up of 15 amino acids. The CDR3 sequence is CASRSRRGLNQPQHF. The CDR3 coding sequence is TGTGCCAGTAGGTCCCGCAGGGGGCTCAATCAGCCCCAGCATTTT.

CDR3 loop: CASSEQDILVSNQPQHF. CDR3 DNA sequence: TGTGCCAGCAGTGAACAGGACATACTGGTTAGCAATCAGCCCCAGCATTTT. The chain employs TRBV6-1 and TRBJ1-5, with D perhaps TRBD1 (5 bases). Germline values: CDR1 MNHNS, CDR2 SASEGT. The CDR3 is made up of 17 amino acids. Between the trimmed V and J ends, which lost 2 bases and 0 bases, there was a span of 14 bases.

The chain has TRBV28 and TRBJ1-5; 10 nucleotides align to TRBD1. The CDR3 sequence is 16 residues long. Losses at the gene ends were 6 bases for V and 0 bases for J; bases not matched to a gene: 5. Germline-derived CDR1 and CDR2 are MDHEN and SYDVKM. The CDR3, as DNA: TGTGCCAGCAGCGGACAGGGGGGATATAGCAATCAGCCCCAGCATTTT. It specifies CASSGQGGYSNQPQHF. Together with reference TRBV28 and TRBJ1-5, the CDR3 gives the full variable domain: DVKVTQSSRYLVKRTGEKVFLECVQDMDHENMFWYRQDPGLGLRLIYFSYDVKMKEKGDIPEGYSVSREKKERFSLILESASTNQTSMYLCASSGQGGYSNQPQHFGDGTRLSIL.

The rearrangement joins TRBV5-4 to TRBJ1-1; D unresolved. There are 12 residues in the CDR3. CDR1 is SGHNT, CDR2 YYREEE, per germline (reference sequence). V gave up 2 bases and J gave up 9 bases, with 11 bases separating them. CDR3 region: CASSFVRTQAFF. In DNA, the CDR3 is TGTGCCAGCAGCTTCGTCAGGACTCAAGCTTTCTTT.

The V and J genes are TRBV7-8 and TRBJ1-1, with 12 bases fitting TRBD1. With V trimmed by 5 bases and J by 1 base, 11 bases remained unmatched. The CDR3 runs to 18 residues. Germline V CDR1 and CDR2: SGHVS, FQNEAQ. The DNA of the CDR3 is TGTGCCAGCAGCCGGGACAGGGGGCTACAGTACTCGAACACTGAAGCTTTCTTT. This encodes CASSRDRGLQYSNTEAFF.

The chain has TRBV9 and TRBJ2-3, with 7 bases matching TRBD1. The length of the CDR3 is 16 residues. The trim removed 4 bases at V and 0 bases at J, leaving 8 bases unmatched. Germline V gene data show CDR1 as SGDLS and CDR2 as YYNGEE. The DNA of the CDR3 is TGTGCCAGCAGCTATTTTCGGGACAGCAGCACAGATACGCAGTATTTT. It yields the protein CASSYFRDSSTDTQYF.

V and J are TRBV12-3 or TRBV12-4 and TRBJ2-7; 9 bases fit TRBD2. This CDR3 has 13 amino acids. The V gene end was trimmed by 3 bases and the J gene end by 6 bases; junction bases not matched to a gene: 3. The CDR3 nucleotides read TGTGCCAGCAGTTTCGCGGGAGGGCGCGAGCAGTACTTC. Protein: CASSFAGGREQYF.

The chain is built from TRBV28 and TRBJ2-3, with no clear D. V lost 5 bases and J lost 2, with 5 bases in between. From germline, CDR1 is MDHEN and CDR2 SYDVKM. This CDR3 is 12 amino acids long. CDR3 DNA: TGTGCCAGCAGTGAGAACACAGATACGCAGTATTTT. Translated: CASSENTDTQYF.

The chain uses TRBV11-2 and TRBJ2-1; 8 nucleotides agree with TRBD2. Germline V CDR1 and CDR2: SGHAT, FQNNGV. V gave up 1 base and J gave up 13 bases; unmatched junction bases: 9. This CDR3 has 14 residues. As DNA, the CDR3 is TGTGCCAGCAGCTTAGTCTCGGGGGGGCTTTACCAGTTCTTC. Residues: CASSLVSGGLYQFF.

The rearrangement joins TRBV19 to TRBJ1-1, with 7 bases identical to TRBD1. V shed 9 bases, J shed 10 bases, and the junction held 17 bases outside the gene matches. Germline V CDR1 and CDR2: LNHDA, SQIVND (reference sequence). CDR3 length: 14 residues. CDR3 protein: CASQPQDRPVGAFF. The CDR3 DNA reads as TGTGCCAGCCAACCTCAGGACAGGCCGGTTGGAGCTTTCTTT.

The CDR3 coding sequence is TGTGCCAGCAGCCAAGGATCTAGCGGGGGCCCTCGAGAGACCCAGTACTTC. It specifies CASSQGSSGGPRETQYF. The J gene is TRBJ2-5, the V gene TRBV3-1 (or the pseudogene TRBV3-2); 10 bases map to TRBD2. Trimming removed 1 base from V and 4 bases from J; junction bases left unmatched: 9. This CDR3 comprises 17 residues. The germline CDR1 and CDR2 sequences are LGHDT and YNNKEL (reference sequence).